The 13 T cell receptor beta chains reported below all come from one sample, sequenced in a study of T cell responses to AZD1222 COVID-19 vaccine. Method: immunoSEQ multiplex PCR; TCRdb's copy keeps in-frame clones and lacks some. The sample has some 120,000 clones, 80% to 90% seen once. The material sequenced was peripheral blood, taken on day 0 of MenACWY control vaccination. These receptors came from an adult in good health.

V usage is TRBV27 and J usage is TRBJ2-4; D remains ambiguous. Germline V gene data show CDR1 as MNHEY and CDR2 as SMNVEV (reference sequence). Trimming cost V 2 bases and J 1 base, with 15 bases left between them. This CDR3 is 17 amino acids long. For the CDR3, the DNA is TGTGCCAGCAGTTTAGATGCGAGGCCCGACGCCAAAAACATTCAGTACTTC. Its protein is CASSLDARPDAKNIQYF.

This rearrangement joins TRBV28 to TRBJ1-2; TRBD1 agrees at 7 bases. CDR1 MDHEN and CDR2 SYDVKM come from the germline V gene. The V and J ends lost 3 bases and 7 bases, in that order; junction bases with no gene match: 5. The length of the CDR3 is 13 residues. The CDR3 DNA reads TGTGCCAGCAGTTTGGTGAGGGGGCGTGGCTACACCTTC. Protein sequence: CASSLVRGRGYTF.

V gene TRBV6-6 combines with J gene TRBJ2-7; TRBD1 agrees at 12 bases. The junction had 8 bases not matched to a gene; V was cut back by 4 bases and J by 7 bases. The CDR3 length is 15 residues. The V gene's germline CDR1 is MNHNY and CDR2 SVGAGI (reference sequence). The CDR3 DNA is TGTGCCAGCAGTTTAAAGGGACAGGGGGCCTGGGAGCAGTACTTC. Its translation is CASSLKGQGAWEQYF.

The chain recombines TRBV5-8 with TRBJ1-4; TRBD1 aligns across 7 bases. This CDR3 spans 16 amino acids. CDR1 is SGHTS and CDR2 is YDEGEE in the germline V gene. V was clipped by 0 bases and J by 0 bases; unmatched bases: 2. This chain's CDR3 is CASSLGDSSTNEKLFF. DNA of the CDR3: TGTGCCAGCAGCTTGGGGGACAGCTCAACTAATGAAAAACTGTTTTTT.

The chain is built from TRBV12-3 or TRBV12-4 and TRBJ1-6; D may be TRBD1 (6 bases). V dropped 5 bases and J dropped 8 bases, with 10 bases sitting between them. The CDR3 extends over 13 amino acids. Written as DNA, the CDR3 is TGTGCCAGCAGTAAAACAGGGTATTCACCCCTCCACTTT. It specifies CASSKTGYSPLHF.

The chain employs TRBV6-1 and TRBJ1-1; unclear D gene. Germline V lookup: CDR1 MNHNS, CDR2 SASEGT. This CDR3 is 15 amino acids long. Trimming took off 1 base at V and 6 bases at J, with 15 bases between the two ends. This chain's CDR3 is CASSEVEVRGAEAFF. The CDR3 DNA is TGTGCCAGCAGTGAAGTTGAGGTTCGAGGCGCTGAAGCTTTCTTT.

This clone was counted between two and nine times. The CDR3 is CASSLGPGEKLFF. The CDR3 DNA is TGTGCCAGCAGCTTAGGGCCAGGAGAAAAACTGTTTTTT. This chain connects TRBV7-9 to TRBJ1-4; the D is unclear. CDR1 SEHNR and CDR2 FQNEAQ come from the germline V gene (reference sequence). The length of the CDR3 is 13 residues. The V gene lost 1 base and the J gene lost 8 bases, with 8 bases spanning the gap.

V is TRBV7-2 and J is TRBJ1-1; 7 nucleotides agree with TRBD1. Losses at the gene ends were 8 bases for V and 4 bases for J; bases not matched to a gene: 10. Looked up from germline, CDR1 is SGHTA and CDR2 is FQGNSA. This CDR3 contains 14 residues. The CDR3 reads CASALDRSITEAFF. CDR3 sequence (DNA): TGTGCCAGCGCCCTGGACAGGTCCATCACTGAAGCTTTCTTT.

The V gene is TRBV5-1, the J gene TRBJ1-6; tentatively, D is TRBD1 (6 bases). CDR3 length: 17 residues. The germline V gene encodes CDR1 SGHRS and CDR2 YFSETQ. With 0 bases removed from V and 5 bases from J, the gap between germline ends came to 15 bases. The CDR3 loop is CASSLVSQGPNNSPLHF. CDR3 bases: TGCGCCAGCAGCTTGGTATCCCAGGGGCCCAATAATTCACCCCTCCACTTT.

This clone appeared a single time. This chain joins TRBV24-1 and TRBJ2-1, with a tentative D call TRBD2 (7 bases). Germline V gene data show CDR1 as KGHDR and CDR2 as SFDVKD. This CDR3 has 19 residues. Trimming removed 5 bases at V and 2 bases at J, with 24 bases between. The CDR3 region has the DNA TGTGCCACCAGTGGGAAGGGGGGGCAGGGACAAACCCCCTACAATGAGCAGTTCTTC. This gives the protein CATSGKGGQGQTPYNEQFF.

The CDR3 loop is CASSFGGGGLVEQFF. The CDR3 DNA reads as TGTGCCAGCAGCTTTGGTGGCGGGGGTTTGGTTGAGCAGTTCTTC. J is TRBJ2-1 and V is TRBV7-2; TRBD2 aligns across 7 bases. The length of the CDR3 is 15 residues. From germline, CDR1 is SGHTA and CDR2 FQGNSA. The V and J ends lost 3 bases and 9 bases, in that order; junction bases with no gene match: 11.

The rearrangement links TRBV27 to TRBJ2-5; TRBD2 aligns across 12 bases. CDR1 and CDR2 from the germline V gene are MNHEY and SMNVEV (reference sequence). The CDR3 has 16 amino acids. Unmatched junction bases numbered 6, after V lost 6 bases and J lost 1 base. The CDR3: CASSSWTSGTQETQYF. Here the CDR3 DNA reads TGTGCCAGCAGCTCCTGGACTAGCGGGACCCAAGAGACCCAGTACTTC.

V and J are TRBV10-2 and TRBJ2-5; D is perhaps TRBD2 (7 bases). Trimming took off 11 bases at V and 5 bases at J, with 15 bases between the two ends. The germline V gene has CDR1 WSHSY and CDR2 SAAADI. This CDR3 is built from 12 residues. CDR3 DNA: TGCGCCCGCGGGGGAGGGGGGGAGACCCAGTACTTC. Translating it yields CARGGGGETQYF.